These 31 T cell receptor beta chains were sequenced from one sample in a study of shared clonotypes between healthy human individuals. Here immunoSEQ multiplex PCR was the method, and the copy in TCRdb shows in-frame clones only, minus some. The profile covers roughly 2.2 million clones, with around 92% appearing a single time and 0.3% to 0.4% taken by the ten largest. Material: naive CD4+ T cells from PBMCs. The subset is: CD45RA+ positively selected. Receptors originate from a man aged 18 to 30 in good health. Some clones in this sample may be carry-over from other donors' samples.

This clone has a handful of counts. Other nucleotide sequences from this sample produce the same CDR3. The chain recombines TRBV20-1 with TRBJ1-1; D ambiguous. The ends were cut back, 3 bases at V and 5 bases at J, with 7 bases in the middle. Germline V gene data show CDR1 as DFQATT and CDR2 as SNEGSKA (reference sequence). There are 11 residues in the CDR3. The CDR3 protein is CSARDRTEAFF. CDR3 DNA sequence: TGCAGTGCTAGGGATAGGACTGAAGCTTTCTTT.

The gene calls are TRBV18 and TRBJ2-3; no clear D gene. Per the germline V gene, CDR1 is KGHSH and CDR2 is LQKENI. This CDR3 spans 15 amino acids. The V and J ends lost 0 bases and 3 bases respectively, with 10 bases between them. The CDR3 loop is CASSPPGSPTDTQYF. CDR3 in DNA: TGTGCCAGCTCACCACCGGGGTCCCCTACAGATACGCAGTATTTT.

The rearrangement joins TRBV9 to TRBJ2-3; tentatively, D is TRBD1 (5 bases). Germline V gene sequence: CDR1 SGDLS, CDR2 YYNGEE. V was shortened by 0 bases and J by 2 bases, with 13 bases between the two germline ends. This CDR3 has 16 amino acids. The CDR3 coding sequence is TGTGCCAGCAGCGTAGTAGGGGCGAACCCCACAGATACGCAGTATTTT. Protein product: CASSVVGANPTDTQYF.

Comment on this clone: Other DNA sequences in this sample translate to the same CDR3. V is TRBV7-2 and J is TRBJ2-2, with 11 bases matching TRBD2. With V trimmed by 5 bases and J by 5 bases, 4 bases remained unmatched. In germline, CDR1 is SGHTA, CDR2 FQGNSA. The CDR3 runs to 15 residues. CDR3 bases: TGTGCCAGCAGCCCGTTAGCGGGAGGGACCGGGGAGCTGTTTTTT. Its protein product is CASSPLAGGTGELFF.

The chain is built from TRBV29-1 and TRBJ2-3; tentative D call: TRBD2 (5 bases). Germline V lookup: CDR1 SQVTM, CDR2 ANQGSEA. V was trimmed by 3 bases and J by 4 bases, leaving 14 bases between them. CDR3 length: 14 residues. The CDR3 coding sequence is TGCAGCGTTGAGACGGCTAGCAAAGCAGATACGCAGTATTTT. This codes for CSVETASKADTQYF.

This clone came up once. V and J are TRBV5-4 and TRBJ2-6; 9 bases are a match to TRBD1. CDR3 size: 16 residues. The germline gives CDR1 SGHNT, CDR2 YYREEE (reference sequence). Unmatched junction bases numbered 1, after V lost 0 bases and J lost 3 bases. The CDR3 bases are TGTGCCAGCAGCTTGGACAGGGGGCTTGGGGCCAACGTCCTGACTTTC. It encodes CASSLDRGLGANVLTF.

The chain couples TRBV6-4 to TRBJ2-3, with D tentatively TRBD1 (5 bases). This CDR3 is built from 13 residues. Germline CDR1 MRHNA, CDR2 SNTAGT. Trimming cost V 5 bases and J 5 bases, with 11 bases left between them. This chain's CDR3 is CASSSRAGDTQYF. The DNA of the CDR3 is TGTGCCAGCAGTAGCAGGGCAGGAGATACGCAGTATTTT.

This chain uses TRBV6-4 with TRBJ2-1; 9 nucleotides line up with TRBD1. This CDR3 spans 13 amino acids. Trimming cost V 2 bases and J 15 bases; bases outside gene matches: 8. Germline values: CDR1 MRHNA, CDR2 SNTAGT. CDR3 nucleotides: TGTGCCAGCAGTGACGAAGTCGGGACAGGGATGTTCTTC. It translates to CASSDEVGTGMFF.

About this clone itself: The sample carries other DNA sequences with the same CDR3. The CDR3: CASGGRDTQYF. The DNA for the CDR3 is TGTGCCAGCGGGGGGAGGGATACGCAGTATTTT. V is TRBV28 and J is TRBJ2-3; the D gene is possibly TRBD2 (6 bases). Germline CDR1 is MDHEN and CDR2 is SYDVKM. Trimming removed 8 bases at V and 6 bases at J, with 9 bases between. CDR3 size: 11 residues. The full variable domain, rest sourced from reference TRBV28 and TRBJ2-3, is DVKVTQSSRYLVKRTGEKVFLECVQDMDHENMFWYRQDPGLGLRLIYFSYDVKMKEKGDIPEGYSVSREKKERFSLILESASTNQTSMYLCASGGRDTQYFGPGTRLTVL.

Concerning this clone itself: Other DNA sequences in this specimen translate into the identical CDR3. The chain links TRBV2 to TRBJ2-7, with 12 nucleotides matching TRBD2. Unmatched junction bases numbered 0, after V lost 3 bases and J lost 3 bases. This CDR3 has 14 amino acids. The germline V gene has CDR1 SNHLY and CDR2 FYNNEI. The CDR3 DNA reads as TGTGCCAGCAGTGAGACTAGCGGGAGCTACGAGCAGTACTTC. Translating it yields CASSETSGSYEQYF.

In nucleotides, the CDR3 is TGTGCCAGCCAAACGGCGACAGATACGCAGTATTTT. Its translation is CASQTATDTQYF. The chain combines TRBV28 with TRBJ2-3; D is unclear. Trimming left V 8 bases short and J 3 bases short, with 9 bases between. Looked up from germline, CDR1 is MDHEN and CDR2 is SYDVKM. This CDR3 comprises 12 residues.

The chain couples TRBV28 to TRBJ1-6; TRBD1 might be the D (6 bases). The CDR3 is made up of 14 amino acids. Germline V CDR1 and CDR2: MDHEN, SYDVKM. The V end lost 9 bases, the J end lost 7 bases, and 16 bases lay between the germline ends. Written as DNA, the CDR3 is TGTGCCAGTGCGCCGGGGACAAAGAATTCACCCCTCCACTTT. Translation: CASAPGTKNSPLHF.

J is TRBJ1-2 and V is TRBV7-9; D is undetermined. The V gene lost 5 bases and the J gene lost 4 bases, with 14 bases spanning the gap. Germline V gene lookup returns CDR1 SEHNR and CDR2 FQNEAQ (reference sequence). This CDR3 has 14 amino acids. The CDR3 loop is CASSPSGEGYGYTF. As DNA, the CDR3 is TGTGCCAGCAGCCCCTCTGGGGAGGGCTATGGCTACACCTTC.

CDR3 DNA sequence: TGCAGCGTCGCTCAACAGCGCAACGGGGGAAAACTGTTTTTT. Its translation is CSVAQQRNGGKLFF. The V and J genes are TRBV29-1 and TRBJ1-4; TRBD1 might be the D (5 bases). This CDR3 is 14 amino acids long. Trimming cost V 6 bases and J 10 bases, with 21 bases left between them. The germline V gene has CDR1 SQVTM and CDR2 ANQGSEA.

This clone was found once. The identical CDR3 is also encoded by other nucleotide sequences in the sample. In DNA, the CDR3 is TGTGCCAGCTCACCAGGGACTTCAACAGATACGCAGTATTTT. Protein sequence: CASSPGTSTDTQYF. The gene calls are TRBV18 and TRBJ2-3; D is perhaps TRBD2 (6 bases). Germline V gives CDR1 KGHSH, CDR2 LQKENI. The V end was cut by 2 bases, the J end by 3 bases, with 9 bases between. CDR3 length: 14 residues.

The chain recombines TRBV7-8 with TRBJ2-2, with D perhaps assigned TRBD1 or TRBD2 (5 bases each). Trimming shortened V by 3 bases and J by 7 bases, and 15 bases separated the two germline ends. This CDR3 has 15 residues. Per germline, CDR1 SGHVS and CDR2 FQNEAQ. The CDR3 is CASSFFGAVDGELFF. The CDR3 DNA reads as TGTGCCAGCAGCTTTTTCGGGGCGGTGGACGGGGAGCTGTTTTTT.

The rearrangement joins TRBV7-2 to TRBJ2-1; D possibly matches TRBD1 or TRBD2 (6 bases each). The CDR3 totals 13 residues. The V and J ends lost 6 bases and 5 bases respectively, with 11 bases between them. Germline values: CDR1 SGHTA, CDR2 FQGNSA. CDR3 in amino acids: CASRQGLNNEQFF. The CDR3 DNA follows: TGTGCCAGCAGACAGGGACTCAACAATGAGCAGTTCTTC.

This sequence joins TRBV7-2 and TRBJ2-2; a weak D match, TRBD1 (6 bases). The V end was cut by 6 bases, the J end by 1 base, with 9 bases between. The germline gives CDR1 SGHTA, CDR2 FQGNSA. The CDR3 has 14 amino acids. The CDR3 spells CASRSDRNTGELFF. The CDR3 DNA follows: TGTGCCAGCAGATCGGACAGGAACACCGGGGAGCTGTTTTTT.

CDR3 residues: CASSLQRETQYF. The CDR3 coding sequence is TGTGCCAGCAGCTTACAACGAGAGACCCAGTACTTC. The chain carries TRBV7-2 and TRBJ2-5, with unresolved D. The CDR3 has 12 residues. V lost 2 bases and J lost 4, with 5 bases in between. The germline V gene has CDR1 SGHTA and CDR2 FQGNSA.

J is TRBJ2-3 and V is TRBV5-4; a possible D gene is TRBD2 (5 bases). From germline, CDR1 is SGHNT and CDR2 YYREEE (reference sequence). The CDR3 contains 13 residues. V gave up 5 bases and J gave up 1 base, with 8 bases separating them. The CDR3 loop is CASSGSGTDTQYF. The CDR3 region has the DNA TGTGCCAGCAGTGGGAGCGGCACAGATACGCAGTATTTT.

The J gene is TRBJ1-2, the V gene TRBV5-4, with 7 bases identical to TRBD1. Germline V CDR1 and CDR2: SGHNT, YYREEE (reference sequence). The CDR3 has 14 amino acids. V lost 4 bases, J lost 5 bases, and 8 bases stayed unmatched. The CDR3: CASSTSGGSYGYTF. The CDR3 DNA reads TGTGCCAGCAGCACCTCAGGGGGTTCATATGGCTACACCTTC.

The rearrangement joins TRBV10-3 to TRBJ2-5, with D perhaps TRBD2 (5 bases). Germline CDR1 ENHRY, CDR2 SYGVKD. Trimming cost V 0 bases and J 4 bases, with 12 bases left between them. CDR3 length: 15 amino acids. The chain's CDR3 is CAISESQRDRETQYF. CDR3 in DNA: TGTGCCATCAGTGAGTCTCAGAGGGATCGAGAGACCCAGTACTTC.

This sequence joins TRBV7-8 and TRBJ2-7, with TRBD2 identical over 7 bases. With 5 bases clipped from V and 3 bases from J, the junction kept 13 bases outside the gene matches. Germline lookup yields CDR1 SGHVS and CDR2 FQNEAQ. This CDR3 spans 16 amino acids. Here the CDR3 reads CASSPRQAGNLYEQYF. The CDR3 DNA sequence: TGTGCCAGCAGCCCCCGCCAAGCGGGGAACCTCTACGAGCAGTACTTC.

The chain is built from TRBV19 and TRBJ2-2; TRBD1 matches at 9 bases. Germline CDR1 is LNHDA and CDR2 is SQIVND (reference sequence). V dropped 7 bases and J dropped 7; count of bases not matched to a gene: 16. CDR3 length: 17 residues. The CDR3 bases are TGTGCCAGTAATCAACCGGGGGACAGGGACTCCTTCGGGGAGCTGTTTTTT. Protein sequence: CASNQPGDRDSFGELFF.

The CDR3 DNA reads as TGTGCCAGCAGCGTCTTTCGTACTAGCTCCTACAATGAGCAGTTCTTC. It specifies CASSVFRTSSYNEQFF. The chain has TRBV9 and TRBJ2-1; the D gene is possibly TRBD2 (5 bases). Germline lookup yields CDR1 SGDLS and CDR2 YYNGEE. Trimming took 2 bases from V and 0 from J, leaving 12 bases between them. The CDR3 covers 16 residues.

The chain combines TRBV10-1 with TRBJ2-1; 10 bases match TRBD2. V was clipped by 6 bases and J by 6 bases; unmatched bases: 5. From germline, CDR1 is WNHNN and CDR2 SYGVQD (reference sequence). There are 14 residues in the CDR3. The CDR3 sequence: CASRSEREGNEQFF. CDR3 coding DNA: TGCGCCAGCAGGTCTGAGCGGGAGGGCAATGAGCAGTTCTTC.

The chain couples TRBV5-1 to TRBJ2-5; TRBD2 might be the D (5 bases). The V end lost 1 base, the J end lost 5 bases, and 15 bases lay between the germline ends. CDR3 size: 15 residues. Germline assignment: CDR1 SGHRS and CDR2 YFSETQ. In DNA form, the CDR3 reads TGCGCCAGCAGCTTGTTTCGGAGCGGTGGCGAGACCCAGTACTTC. This sequence encodes CASSLFRSGGETQYF.

Concerning this clone itself: Other DNA sequences in this specimen translate into the identical CDR3. The rearrangement links TRBV5-4 to TRBJ1-1; D remains unclear. The V and J ends lost 0 bases and 1 base respectively, with 7 bases between them. Germline V CDR1 and CDR2: SGHNT, YYREEE (reference sequence). The CDR3 extends over 14 amino acids. The CDR3 DNA is TGTGCCAGCAGCTTGGGACGGGAGAACACTGAAGCTTTCTTT. This encodes CASSLGRENTEAFF.

The chain couples TRBV11-2 to TRBJ1-6; 9 bases fit TRBD1. J was trimmed by 9 bases and V by 1 base; bases with no gene match: 7. The CDR3 totals 16 residues. Germline-derived CDR1 and CDR2 are SGHAT and FQNNGV. The CDR3 coding sequence is TGTGCCAGCAGCTTAGTTTTTTGGGACAGGGCTTCACCCCTCCACTTT. Its translation is CASSLVFWDRASPLHF.

The count of this clone is one. The chain uses TRBV4-2 and TRBJ1-5; D remains ambiguous. Germline CDR1 and CDR2: LGHNA and YNFKEQ. V gave up 1 base and J gave up 5 bases, with 12 bases separating them. This CDR3 has 15 residues. CDR3 protein: CASSQVGQKDQPQHF. The CDR3 DNA follows: TGTGCCAGCAGCCAAGTCGGCCAAAAAGATCAGCCCCAGCATTTT.

V usage is TRBV28 and J usage is TRBJ2-7, with D possibly TRBD2 on 6 matching bases. Germline V CDR1 and CDR2: MDHEN, SYDVKM. This CDR3 contains 15 residues. The germline V and J ends were trimmed by 3 bases and 3 bases, with 15 bases remaining between them. The CDR3 protein is CASSFPGPGGYEQYF. CDR3 nucleotide sequence: TGTGCCAGCAGTTTCCCGGGTCCCGGGGGCTACGAGCAGTACTTC. Full variable domain (outside the CDR3, taken from reference TRBV28 and TRBJ2-7): DVKVTQSSRYLVKRTGEKVFLECVQDMDHENMFWYRQDPGLGLRLIYFSYDVKMKEKGDIPEGYSVSREKKERFSLILESASTNQTSMYLCASSFPGPGGYEQYFGPGTRLTVT.